Here is one T cell receptor beta chain with its context. Antigen: not known. The data were obtained in a study of T cell responses to AZD1222 COVID-19 vaccine. Study-wide findings and caveats: The donor group comprised mostly white British people and more females; the analysis possibly underestimated clonal diversity. Only 5 or 6 AZD1222 recipients were seropositive at baseline. Repertoires were obtained only post-peak T cell response.

V trimming: 5 bases; J trimming: 10 bases; junction bases outside the gene matches: 13. Per the germline V gene, CDR1 is MNHEY and CDR2 is SMNVEV (reference sequence). The CDR3 extends over 14 amino acids. Measured with immunoSEQ multiplex PCR; TCRdb has only the in-frame clones, and not every one. The table shows 110,000 or so clones, with 88% occurring only once. The chain has TRBV27 and TRBJ1-1; 7 bases match TRBD1. The sequence was collected from an adult who received the AZD1222 COVID-19 vaccine. Here the sequenced sample was peripheral blood, taken 28 days after the second AZD1222 dose. The chain's CDR3 is CASSLYPPQGVAFF. For the CDR3, the DNA is TGTGCCAGCAGTCTATATCCCCCCCAGGGGGTAGCTTTCTTT.